Each of the 15 T cell receptor beta chains below was sequenced from the same sample in a study of TIL therapy for anti-PD-1-resistant metastatic lung cancer. Sequencing used immunoSEQ v3. Sequencing was performed with immunoSEQ multiplex PCR; in TCRdb, only in-frame clones are kept and a portion is missing. Counted here are 20,000 to 25,000 clones, 70% to 85% occurring once; the ten biggest clones make up about 2.1%. Time point specified: pre-treatment sample, taken before nivolumab and TIL therapy. Sequenced here: blood, sampled at baseline. All receptors derive from a person aged 25 to 79 with non-small cell lung cancer.

The chain carries TRBV4-2 and TRBJ1-4; D gene unclear. The ends were cut back, 1 base at V and 7 bases at J, with 13 bases in the middle. The CDR3 loop spans 15 amino acids. Germline assignment: CDR1 LGHNA and CDR2 YNFKEQ. The CDR3 protein is CASSQVKSGSEKLFF. CDR3 nucleotides: TGTGCCAGCAGCCAAGTTAAGTCGGGAAGTGAAAAACTGTTTTTT.

In its sample, this clone was seen once. This sequence joins TRBV7-2 and TRBJ1-2, with D possibly matching TRBD1 (6 bases). The CDR3 loop spans 14 amino acids. Trimming removed 1 base from V and 7 bases from J, with 13 bases in between. Germline V gene data show CDR1 as SGHTA and CDR2 as FQGNSA. The DNA for the CDR3 is TGTGCCAGCAGCTTAGAAACAGGGTTCGGTGGCTACACCTTC. Its translation is CASSLETGFGGYTF.

This clone is termed medium-sized. The V call is TRBV7-2, the J call TRBJ2-3, with D maybe TRBD2 (5 bases). V was trimmed by 0 bases and J by 0 bases, leaving 7 bases between them. Per germline, CDR1 SGHTA and CDR2 FQGNSA. This CDR3 spans 15 amino acids. Here the CDR3 DNA reads TGTGCCAGCAGCTTAGCCGGGGTTAGCACAGATACGCAGTATTTT. Encoded protein: CASSLAGVSTDTQYF. Full variable domain (remainder filled in from reference TRBV7-2 and TRBJ2-3): GAGVSQSPSNKVTEKGKDVELRCDPISGHTALYWYRQSLGQGLEFLIYFQGNSAPDKSGLPSDRFSAERTGGSVSTLTIQRTQQEDSAVYLCASSLAGVSTDTQYFGPGTRLTVL.

CDR3 sequence reads: CSASLRYEQYF. CDR3 nucleotide sequence: TGCAGTGCGAGTCTACGCTACGAGCAGTACTTC. The V call is TRBV20-1, the J call TRBJ2-7; D gene ambiguous. The ends were cut back, 6 bases at V and 3 bases at J, with 9 bases in the middle. The CDR3 runs to 11 residues. Germline V gene lookup returns CDR1 DFQATT and CDR2 SNEGSKA (reference sequence).

J is TRBJ2-7 and V is TRBV30; 9 nucleotides line up with TRBD2. Per germline, CDR1 GTSNPN and CDR2 SVGIG (reference sequence). V shed 1 base and J 0 bases; nucleotides not matched to a gene: 7. This CDR3 region has 16 residues. In DNA, the CDR3 is TGTGCCTGGAGTGAACGAGCGGGGGGCTTCTCCTACGAGCAGTACTTC. Translated, it gives CAWSERAGGFSYEQYF.

V is TRBV27 and J is TRBJ2-6; D is unclear. In germline, CDR1 is MNHEY, CDR2 SMNVEV (reference sequence). This CDR3 region has 15 residues. V gave up 4 bases and J gave up 0 bases, with 7 bases separating them. CDR3 region: CASSSPYSGANVLTF. The CDR3 DNA sequence: TGTGCCAGCAGTTCACCTTACTCTGGGGCCAACGTCCTGACTTTC.

This clone was counted a few times. The DNA of the CDR3 is TGTGCCAGCCGGGGGTCGGCTAGCGGGAGTTTCGCGTACTTC. It codes for CASRGSASGSFAYF. J is TRBJ2-7 and V is TRBV2, with TRBD2 identical over 10 bases. The CDR3 extends over 14 amino acids. The germline CDR1 and CDR2 sequences are SNHLY and FYNNEI. V lost 8 bases, J lost 12 bases, and 16 bases stayed unmatched.

The chain employs TRBV2 and TRBJ1-3; 7 bases agree with TRBD1. The CDR3 extends over 15 amino acids. Germline trimming cut 6 bases from V and 2 bases from J; bases unmatched to any gene: 7. The V gene's germline CDR1 is SNHLY and CDR2 FYNNEI. The CDR3 is CASSRGTGAGNTIYF. Here the CDR3 DNA reads TGTGCCAGCAGCCGAGGAACAGGGGCTGGAAACACCATATATTTT.

The chain combines TRBV24-1 with TRBJ2-5, with TRBD2 identical over 11 bases. Looked up from germline, CDR1 is KGHDR and CDR2 is SFDVKD. J lost 5 bases, V lost 4 bases, and 11 bases had no gene match. The CDR3 runs to 17 residues. This chain's CDR3 is CATSEGIRLAGYETQYF. CDR3 sequence (DNA): TGTGCCACCAGTGAGGGTATTCGACTAGCGGGGTATGAGACCCAGTACTTC.

The chain uses TRBV5-6 and TRBJ1-1, with TRBD1 identical over 7 bases. Germline assignment: CDR1 SGHDT and CDR2 YYEEEE. The CDR3 totals 13 residues. V trimming: 0 bases; J trimming: 8 bases; junction bases outside the gene matches: 4. The CDR3 sequence is CASSLGTGLEAFF. CDR3 DNA sequence: TGTGCCAGCAGCTTGGGGACAGGCTTGGAAGCTTTCTTT.

This clone was recorded once. The gene calls are TRBV10-2 and TRBJ1-5; 7 bases match TRBD1. The CDR3 loop spans 13 amino acids. J lost 7 bases, V lost 3 bases, and 3 bases had no gene match. CDR1 is WSHSY and CDR2 is SAAADI in the germline V gene. CDR3 DNA sequence: TGCGCCAGCAGTGACAGGGGGTGGCAGCCCCAGCATTTT. It encodes CASSDRGWQPQHF.

The chain combines TRBV30 with TRBJ2-3, with D possibly matching TRBD1 (6 bases). Trimming stripped 3 bases from V and 3 bases from J, with 19 bases between. The CDR3 totals 16 residues. CDR1 GTSNPN and CDR2 SVGIG come from the germline V gene (reference sequence). The CDR3 loop reads CAWSIGTSGTTDTQYF. The CDR3 DNA is TGTGCCTGGAGCATAGGGACATCCGGAACGACAGATACGCAGTATTTT.

This sequence joins TRBV6-4 and TRBJ2-5; 10 bases match TRBD2. CDR1 and CDR2 from the germline V gene are MRHNA and SNTAGT. The CDR3 is made up of 15 amino acids. The trim removed 3 bases at V and 0 bases at J, leaving 1 base unmatched. CDR3 nucleotides: TGTGCCAGCAGTGAGACTAGCGGGTACCAAGAGACCCAGTACTTC. It specifies CASSETSGYQETQYF.

Notes on this clone: Other nucleotide sequences from this sample produce the same CDR3. This rearrangement joins TRBV12-3 or TRBV12-4 to TRBJ2-2; no firm D call. With 3 bases removed from V and 6 bases from J, the gap between germline ends came to 2 bases. This CDR3 contains 11 residues. DNA for the CDR3: TGTGCCAGCAGTTTCCCCGGGGAGCTGTTTTTT. This translates into CASSFPGELFF.

This chain joins TRBV4-3 and TRBJ2-2; 11 positions agree with TRBD2. CDR3 length equals 18 residues. Germline CDR1 LGHNA, CDR2 YSLEER. V gave up 0 bases and J gave up 0 bases; unmatched junction bases: 3. The CDR3 is CASSQDTSGGSNTGELFF. In DNA, the CDR3 is TGCGCCAGCAGCCAAGACACTAGCGGGGGATCGAACACCGGGGAGCTGTTTTTT.